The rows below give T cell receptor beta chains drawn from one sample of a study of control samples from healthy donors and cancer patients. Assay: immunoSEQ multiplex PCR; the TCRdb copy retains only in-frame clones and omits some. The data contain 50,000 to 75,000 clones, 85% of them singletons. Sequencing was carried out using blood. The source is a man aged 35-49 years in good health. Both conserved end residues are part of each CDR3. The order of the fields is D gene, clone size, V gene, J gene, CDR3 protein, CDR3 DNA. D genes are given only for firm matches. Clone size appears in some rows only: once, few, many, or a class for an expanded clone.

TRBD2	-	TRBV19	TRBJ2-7	CASSIGTNSYEQYF	TGTGCCAGTAGTATCGGGACTAACTCCTACGAGCAGTACTTC
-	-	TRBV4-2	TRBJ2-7	CASSQGQEFTYEQYF	TGTGCCAGCAGCCAAGGACAGGAATTTACCTACGAGCAGTACTTC
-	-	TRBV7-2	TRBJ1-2	CASIPPGGGRIYGYTF	TGTGCCAGCATCCCGCCCGGGGGGGGACGGATCTATGGCTACACCTTC
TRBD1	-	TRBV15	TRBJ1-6	CATSRKTGYNSPLHF	TGTGCCACCAGCCGCAAGACAGGGTATAATTCACCCCTCCACTTT
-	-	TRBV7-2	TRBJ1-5	CASSLGGWGSNQPQHF	TGTGCCAGCAGCTTGGGGGGTTGGGGGAGCAATCAGCCCCAGCATTTT
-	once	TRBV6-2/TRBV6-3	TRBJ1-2	CASSDSSINYGYTF	TGTGCCAGCAGCGACAGTTCCATTAACTATGGCTACACCTTC
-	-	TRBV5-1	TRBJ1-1	CASSPGQGMAEAFF	TGCGCCAGCAGCCCGGGGCAGGGGATGGCTGAAGCTTTCTTT
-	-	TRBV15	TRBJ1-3	CATSPFSGNTIYF	TGTGCCACCAGCCCTTTCTCTGGAAACACCATATATTTT
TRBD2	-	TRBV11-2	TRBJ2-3	CASSFQLAGLSTDTQYF	TGTGCCAGCAGCTTCCAACTAGCGGGGCTAAGCACAGATACGCAGTATTTT
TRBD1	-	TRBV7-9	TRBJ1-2	CASSLRGTAHYGYTF	TGTGCCAGCAGCTTAAGAGGGACAGCGCACTATGGCTACACCTTC
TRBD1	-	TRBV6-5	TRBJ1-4	CASHTQGLNEKLFF	TGTGCCAGCCATACACAGGGGCTTAATGAAAAACTGTTTTTT
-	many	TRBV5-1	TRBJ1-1	CASSLEGSNEAFF	TGCGCCAGCAGCTTAGAGGGCTCTAATGAAGCTTTCTTT
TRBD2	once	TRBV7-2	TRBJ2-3	CASNLAGYTDTQYF	TGTGCCAGCAACTTAGCGGGATACACAGATACGCAGTATTTT
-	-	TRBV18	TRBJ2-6	CASSPLPAGATGANVLTF	TGTGCCAGCTCACCACTTCCGGCGGGGGCTACTGGGGCCAACGTCCTGACTTTC
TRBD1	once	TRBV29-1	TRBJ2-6	CSVGGDRGRPGANVLTF	TGCAGCGTTGGGGGGGACAGGGGGCGCCCTGGGGCCAACGTCCTGACTTTC
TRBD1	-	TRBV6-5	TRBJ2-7	CASPPWTGGEQYF	TGTGCCAGCCCGCCCTGGACAGGGGGCGAGCAGTACTTC
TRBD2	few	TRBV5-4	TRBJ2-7	CASSHSGGSFYEQYF	TGTGCCAGCAGCCATAGCGGGGGGTCCTTCTACGAGCAGTACTTC
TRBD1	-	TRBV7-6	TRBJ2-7	CASSYRQGDYEQYF	TGTGCCAGCAGCTACCGACAGGGGGACTACGAGCAGTACTTC
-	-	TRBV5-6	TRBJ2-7	CASSSGGTYEQYF	TGTGCCAGCAGCTCTGGGGGGACCTACGAGCAGTACTTC
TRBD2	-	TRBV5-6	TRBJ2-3	CASSLGAGEGDTQYF	TGTGCCAGCAGCTTGGGGGCGGGAGAAGGGGATACGCAGTATTTT
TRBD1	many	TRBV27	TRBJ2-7	CASSILSAMTGGGFYEQYF	TGTGCCAGCAGTATCCTATCGGCTATGACAGGGGGGGGTTTCTACGAGCAGTACTTC
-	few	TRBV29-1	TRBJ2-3	CSVDRGLTDTQYF	TGCAGCGTTGATAGGGGTTTGACAGATACGCAGTATTTT
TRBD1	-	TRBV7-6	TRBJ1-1	CASSWKTGPDTEAFF	TGTGCCAGCAGCTGGAAGACAGGGCCGGACACTGAAGCTTTCTTT
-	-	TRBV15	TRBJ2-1	CATSRIPGEFYNEQFF	TGTGCCACCAGCAGAATACCAGGGGAATTCTACAATGAGCAGTTCTTC
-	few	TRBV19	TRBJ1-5	CASSIPTGYGNQPQHF	TGTGCCAGTAGTATCCCGACAGGTTATGGCAATCAGCCCCAGCATTTT
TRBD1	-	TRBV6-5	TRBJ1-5	CASSAGGIKPQHF	TGTGCCAGCAGCGCAGGGGGGATTAAGCCCCAGCATTTT
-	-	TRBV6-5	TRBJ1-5	CASRLGVGDQPQHF	TGTGCCAGCAGATTGGGAGTGGGAGATCAGCCCCAGCATTTT
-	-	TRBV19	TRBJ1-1	CASSFQGITEAFF	TGTGCCAGTAGTTTTCAGGGCATCACTGAAGCTTTCTTT